Sequencing of this T cell receptor (beta chain) was carried out in a study of cytotoxic CD8 clonotypes in ibrutinib-treated CLL (dated by TCRdb to the early 2020s). As for the study more broadly: The cohort included roughly 15 treatment-naive and about a dozen relapsed/refractory patients; 17 to 18 were IGHV unmutated. Responses were partial in around 24 patients and complete in 2; after median 68 months follow-up, some 15 stayed in remission and 12 progressed. The response samples were drawn at a median of approximately 12 months into treatment, with a range of about 6 to 40 months. An average of 255,043 productive templates and 94,082 productive rearrangements was obtained per sample. Cryopreserved peripheral blood mononuclear cells were collected at three points: before therapy, at response, and at either sustained remission or disease progression. Patients were still on ibrutinib when every remission and progressive disease sample was collected. Of the approximately 90 participants in the trial, about two dozen had longitudinal samples available. What the research found in general, with its limitations: Baseline clonality exceeded that of age-matched healthy donors and correlated strongly with circulating CD8+ T-cell counts. Clonality increased at ibrutinib response, stayed stable in sustained remission, and fell back toward baseline at progression. Public clonotypes were rare and either shrank or stayed stable during treatment, and the rise in clonality at ibrutinib response reflected expansion of private clonotypes. Sustained-remission and progressing patients did not have matched sampling times, and lymph node repertoires were not examined.

A MiSeq instrument was used for deep resolution sequencing, which targeted depths ranging from 1 in 1 million up to 1 in 200,000 T cells, with coverage averaging 10x for each clonotype. TCR beta libraries were generated with the immunoSEQ hsTCRB Kit. Per the authors' processing: ImmunoSEQ Data Assistant and ImmunoSEQ Analyzer were used for data analysis, and V, D and J genes were assigned according to IMGT definitions. Clonality, with values ranging from 0 to 1, was calculated as one minus the normalized Shannon entropy of productive rearrangement frequencies. Public clonotype analysis was restricted to overrepresented clonotypes comprising at least 0.05% of each patient's repertoire. Some twelve age-matched healthy donor repertoires from immuneACCESS were used as controls for clonality. TCRdb's version of the immuneACCESS table is confined to in-frame rearrangements and falls short of the full clone set. An unresolved V gene accounts for under half of the shortfall where checked; the remainder is of unknown origin. The V and J calls and clone size are taken from that table; D and trimming were inferred from the DNA. The sample records about 120,000 clones, roughly 57% of which are singletons. The ten biggest clones cover about 40% of the sample.

This sample's time point label indicates: roughly 2 years on ibrutinib. For TCR beta library preparation, around 2.1 micrograms of genomic DNA were extracted from the cryopreserved PBMCs. Longitudinal blood samples from CLL patients receiving ibrutinib monotherapy were subjected to high-throughput TCR beta sequencing. The patients took part in an open-label, single-center phase 2 trial of ibrutinib monotherapy. Concerning this clone itself: No antigen is known for it. No base-level quality is on record; no much larger clone is a single base apart.

This specimen was PBMCs, taken after 24 months of ibrutinib treatment. This clonotype was obtained from a human donor with chronic lymphocytic leukemia.

The CDR3 here reads CASSELGIQGDYGYTF. The DNA is TGTGCCAGCAGTGAATTAGGTATACAGGGGGACTATGGCTACACCTTC. The chain uses TRBV25-1 and TRBJ1-2, with 8 central nucleotides matching TRBD1. CDR1 and CDR2, per the germline V gene, are MGHDK and SYGVNS. Relative to germline, V is missing 1 base and J is missing 3 bases, with 7 bases of the junction outside any gene match. From its cysteine to its phenylalanine, the CDR3 spans 16 amino acids. Only the CDR3 region is kept as DNA, spanning 48 bases read in frame from base 1.